The rows below give T cell receptor beta chains drawn from one sample of a study of post-analysis software for immune sequencing data. TCRdb used MiXCR to reprocess the PCR reads, holding one entry per CDR3 protein. Altogether roughly 540,000 distinct CDR3 sequences are present, 34% being singletons, with the ten largest covering approximately 6%. Sequenced material: blood. These receptors all stem from a girl younger than 18 with multiple sclerosis. CDR3s include the opening cysteine and the closing phenylalanine or tryptophan. Fields, in order: clone size, J gene, D gene, V gene, CDR3 protein, CDR3 DNA. D genes are given only for firm matches. Part of the rows lack a size; the others show once, few, many or a class for expanded clones.

NA,TRBJ2-1,TRBD2,TRBV3-1,CASRKLAGGQYNEQFF,TGTGCCAGCAGGAAACTAGCGGGGGGCCAGTACAATGAGCAGTTCTTC
NA,TRBJ1-5,TRBD1,TRBV18,CASSPLGRGLGLNQPQHF,TGTGCCAGCTCACCACTCGGCAGGGGGCTGGGGTTGAATCAGCCCCAGCATTTT
NA,TRBJ1-2,NA,TRBV7-9,CASSLALQAGGYTF,TGTGCCAGCAGCTTAGCGCTACAGGCCGGTGGCTACACCTTC
NA,TRBJ2-6,NA,TRBV20-1,CSARPRTVSGANVLTF,TGCAGTGCTAGACCACGGACAGTCTCTGGGGCCAACGTCCTGACTTTC
NA,TRBJ2-7,TRBD2,TRBV6-6,CASRASGSFSYEQYF,TGTGCCAGCAGGGCTAGCGGGAGTTTCTCCTACGAGCAGTACTTC
few,TRBJ2-3,TRBD2,TRBV7-8,CASSSPWASGGNGIGTQYF,TGTGCCAGCAGCTCACCTTGGGCTAGCGGGGGGAACGGAATTGGTACGCAGTATTTT
once,TRBJ2-7,NA,TRBV4-1,CASSQDATKIYEQYF,TGCGCCAGCAGCCAAGATGCGACCAAAATCTACGAGCAGTACTTC
NA,TRBJ2-7,NA,TRBV11-2,CASSPTGTPSYEQYF,TGTGCCAGCAGCCCCACAGGGACCCCTTCCTACGAGCAGTACTTC
NA,TRBJ2-7,NA,TRBV10-3,CAIREGRTSYEQYF,TGTGCCATCAGGGAGGGCCGGACCTCCTACGAGCAGTACTTC
NA,TRBJ2-1,NA,TRBV5-6,CASIGGFGRETQFF,TGTGCCAGCATTGGTGGGTTTGGAAGAGAGACCCAGTTCTTC
few,TRBJ2-5,TRBD2,TRBV6-2/TRBV6-3,CASSYRTSAGETQYF,TGTGCCAGCAGTTACCGCACTAGCGCAGGCGAGACCCAGTACTTC
few,TRBJ2-6,NA,TRBV20-1,CSARDHGEVGANVLTF,TGCAGTGCTAGAGATCACGGGGAGGTTGGGGCCAACGTCCTGACTTTC
few,TRBJ2-3,TRBD1,TRBV5-5,CASSLALRDRGHTDTQYF,TGTGCCAGCAGCTTGGCCCTCCGGGACAGGGGGCACACAGATACGCAGTATTTT
few,TRBJ2-7,NA,TRBV20-1,CSASGVNYEQYF,TGCAGTGCTAGCGGGGTGAACTACGAGCAGTACTTC
few,TRBJ2-3,NA,TRBV15,CATSRDTGSTDTQYF,TGTGCCACCAGCAGGGATACCGGGAGCACAGATACGCAGTATTTT
NA,TRBJ1-5,NA,TRBV29-1,CSVEGGTDQPQHF,TGCAGCGTCGAGGGAGGGACGGATCAGCCCCAGCATTTT
NA,TRBJ2-1,NA,TRBV4-1,CASSQDRLGTTLNEQFF,TGCGCCAGCAGCCAAGACCGGTTAGGGACAACTTTAAATGAGCAGTTCTTC
NA,TRBJ2-1,TRBD2,TRBV25-1,CASTDGGNSYNEQFF,TGTGCCAGCACCGACGGGGGGAATTCCTACAATGAGCAGTTCTTC
NA,TRBJ2-3,NA,TRBV9,CASSETGRTTDTQYF,TGTGCCAGCAGCGAGACCGGACGGACAACAGATACGCAGTATTTT
NA,TRBJ1-5,NA,TRBV7-9,CASSFSGTEAWGQPQHF,TGTGCCAGCAGCTTCTCCGGGACGGAAGCCTGGGGGCAGCCCCAGCATTTT